Listed here are 24 T cell receptor beta chains from one sample, sequenced in a study of T cells expressing NK-cell markers (dated by TCRdb to 2018 to 2021). The protocol used for the library was 5' RACE. The sequencer listed for this sample is Illumina HiSeq 2000. TCRdb reprocessed the reads into one record per CDR3 protein sequence, lacking DNA. The sample's clone listing holds roughly 390,000 distinct CDR3 sequences. Of the sample, roughly 5.2% falls within the top ten clones. Sequencing was performed on blood T cells: a sorted CD56 or NKG2C T cell subset, CD4+ or CD8+ T cells, or bulk PBMC T cells (not recorded which). Receptor source: a man between 18 and 69 years old in good health.

This chain joins TRBV6-1 and TRBJ1-5. The CDR3 is made up of 11 amino acids. Germline CDR1 and CDR2: MNHNS and SASEGT. CDR3 sequence: CASSGSQPQHF.

The chain uses TRBV5-1 and TRBJ2-1; without DNA, the TCRdb call of TRBD2 cannot be checked. Germline values: CDR1 SGHRS, CDR2 YFSETQ. The CDR3 has 16 amino acids. The CDR3 loop reads CASSLVIAGGNNEQFF.

This chain joins TRBV2 and TRBJ1-2; TCRdb designates TRBD1, a call that cannot be tested without DNA. The CDR3 runs 16 residues. CDR1 and CDR2 (germline): SNHLY, FYNNEI. CDR3: CASTKEGRGTDYGYTF.

V is TRBV7-2 and J is TRBJ2-5; TCRdb's D gene call, TRBD1, goes unchecked for lack of DNA. In germline, CDR1 is SGHTA, CDR2 FQGNSA. The CDR3 length is 14 residues. This CDR3 is CASSFGGVRVTQYF.

CDR3: CATSMSGAVIQYF. This rearrangement joins TRBV15 to TRBJ2-4; TCRdb's D gene call, TRBD1, goes unchecked for lack of DNA. Germline CDR1 is LNHNV and CDR2 is YYDKDF (reference sequence). The CDR3 has 13 amino acids.

This sequence joins TRBV2 and TRBJ1-6; without DNA, the TCRdb call of TRBD1 cannot be checked. CDR1 and CDR2 from the germline V gene are SNHLY and FYNNEI. The CDR3 contains 15 residues. CDR3 sequence reads: CASSESGAKNSPLHF.

The gene calls are TRBV5-1 and TRBJ1-3; as DNA is missing, the TRBD1 call by TCRdb cannot be tested. Germline CDR1 SGHRS, CDR2 YFSETQ. This CDR3 has 16 amino acids. The CDR3 is CASSRGHASSGNTIYF. Based on the CDR3 plus reference TRBV5-1 and TRBJ1-3, the full variable domain is KAGVTQTPRYLIKTRGQQVTLSCSPISGHRSVSWYQQTPGQGLQFLFEYFSETQRNKGNFPGRFSGRQFSNSRSEMNVSTLELGDSALYLCASSRGHASSGNTIYFGEGSWLTVV.

This sequence joins TRBV30 and TRBJ1-6. The CDR3 has 13 residues. Per germline, CDR1 GTSNPN and CDR2 SVGIG (reference sequence). CDR3 sequence: CAFMIGVNSPLHF.

This sequence joins TRBV7-8 and TRBJ2-7; without DNA, the TCRdb call of TRBD1 cannot be checked. CDR1 and CDR2 from the germline V gene are SGHVS and FQNEAQ. There are 14 residues in the CDR3. The CDR3 is CASSSPGPSYEQYF.

The V gene is TRBV12-5, the J gene TRBJ2-4; the D call of TRBD1 rests on TCRdb alone, since no DNA is present to check it. This CDR3 region has 16 residues. The germline V gene encodes CDR1 LGHNT and CDR2 FRNRAP. The CDR3 region is CASGSPSGKAKNIQYF.

The gene calls are TRBV2 and TRBJ2-7; TCRdb gives TRBD1 as the D gene, but with no DNA this cannot be confirmed. Germline lookup yields CDR1 SNHLY and CDR2 FYNNEI. The CDR3 totals 14 residues. The CDR3 loop is CASTIRRGTYEQYF.

This chain links TRBV12-3 or TRBV12-4 with TRBJ2-1; the D gene TCRdb calls, TRBD1, cannot be checked with no DNA. The CDR3 sequence is 16 residues long. The CDR3: CASSLRAGASGNEQFF.

The J gene is TRBJ2-3, the V gene TRBV12-5. The CDR3 spans 14 residues. Germline assignment: CDR1 LGHNT and CDR2 FRNRAP. The chain's CDR3 is CASGLVPGSDTQYF.

This chain connects TRBV11-1 to TRBJ2-3; TCRdb proposes TRBD1, but this gene call is untestable without DNA. CDR1 is SGHAT and CDR2 is FQDESV in the germline V gene (reference sequence). The length of the CDR3 is 18 residues. The CDR3 sequence is CASSLPRDRPTLTDTQYF.

This rearrangement joins TRBV9 to TRBJ1-4. Germline assignment: CDR1 SGDLS and CDR2 YYNGEE. The CDR3 totals 14 residues. CDR3 region: CASSTGSPSEKLFF.

The chain carries TRBV5-1 and TRBJ2-7; TCRdb reports TRBD1, a call that lacks DNA to check it against. From germline, CDR1 is SGHRS and CDR2 YFSETQ. CDR3 length equals 14 residues. The CDR3 here is CASTMTEVSDEQYF.

The J gene is TRBJ1-1, the V gene TRBV7-6; TCRdb indicates TRBD1, and absent DNA this call remains unverified. This CDR3 is 15 amino acids long. CDR1 and CDR2 from the germline V gene are SGHVS and FNYEAQ. CDR3 loop: CASSLGSGQNTEAFF.

The gene calls are TRBV20-1 and TRBJ2-1. Per germline, CDR1 DFQATT and CDR2 SNEGSKA (reference sequence). This CDR3 spans 14 amino acids. CDR3: CSAAGDSKYNEQFF.

This chain links TRBV4-1 with TRBJ2-5; TCRdb indicates TRBD2, and absent DNA this call remains unverified. This CDR3 comprises 17 residues. The germline gives CDR1 MGHRA, CDR2 YSYEKL. CDR3 sequence reads: CASSQDPERGGGETQYF.

The chain is built from TRBV6-5 and TRBJ2-3; with no DNA, the TCRdb D assignment of TRBD2 cannot be verified. Germline V lookup: CDR1 MNHEY, CDR2 SVGAGI. This CDR3 has 17 residues. CDR3 sequence reads: CASSSHAGTSGTDTQYF.

The chain joins TRBV18 to TRBJ1-1; TCRdb's D gene call, TRBD1, goes unchecked for lack of DNA. This CDR3 spans 13 amino acids. From germline, CDR1 is KGHSH and CDR2 LQKENI. CDR3 protein: CASGRGGRTETFF.

V and J are TRBV3-1 and TRBJ1-1; no DNA is available, so the TRBD1 call from TCRdb remains unchecked. Germline CDR1 LGHDT, CDR2 YNNKEL (reference sequence). The CDR3 has 13 residues. This chain's CDR3 is CASSHEDRRGAFF.

V gene TRBV5-6 combines with J gene TRBJ1-2. This CDR3 comprises 14 residues. CDR1 SGHDT and CDR2 YYEEEE come from the germline V gene. The CDR3 sequence is CASSSLRGYVGYTF.

CDR3 in amino acids: CASSYPDLAIYEQYF. The V gene is TRBV9, the J gene TRBJ2-7; TCRdb names TRBD2, which stays unverified in the absence of DNA. The CDR3 loop spans 15 amino acids. From germline, CDR1 is SGDLS and CDR2 YYNGEE.